Presented here are 17 T cell receptor beta chains from one specimen sequenced in a study of blood T cell repertoires in COVID-19. Sequencing used immunoSEQ multiplex PCR; TCRdb keeps in-frame clones, though not all of them. Of about 180,000 clones detected, roughly 85% appear once; the ten largest clones hold 9%. The sequenced material came from PBMCs or T cells enriched from blood (not recorded which). The receptor set was obtained from a woman under 30 who had recovered from COVID-19.

This chain links TRBV15 with TRBJ2-5, with TRBD1 identical over 8 bases. CDR1 LNHNV and CDR2 YYDKDF come from the germline V gene (reference sequence). This CDR3 contains 17 residues. V gave up 5 bases and J gave up 3 bases; unmatched junction bases: 14. The CDR3 spells CATSPNPNGQGEETQYF. Here the CDR3 DNA reads TGTGCCACCAGCCCTAACCCGAACGGACAGGGCGAAGAGACCCAGTACTTC.

The chain has TRBV2 and TRBJ2-1; 12 bases are shared with TRBD2. V gave up 6 bases and J gave up 4 bases; unmatched junction bases: 16. Germline lookup yields CDR1 SNHLY and CDR2 FYNNEI. The length of the CDR3 is 19 residues. The CDR3 region is CASRKRASGGANTYNEQFF. For the CDR3, the DNA is TGTGCCAGCAGGAAGAGGGCTAGCGGGGGGGCTAATACTTACAATGAGCAGTTCTTC.

The chain carries TRBV29-1 and TRBJ1-5; 8 bases align to TRBD1. Trimming took 6 bases from V and 2 from J; bases not matched to a gene: 3. Germline CDR1 SQVTM, CDR2 ANQGSEA. The CDR3 extends over 13 amino acids. The DNA of the CDR3 is TGCAGCGTCACAGGGGGGGGCAATCAGCCCCAGCATTTT. Residues: CSVTGGGNQPQHF.

The CDR3 reads CASSKRFSSGRASIEETQYF. DNA for the CDR3: TGTGCCAGCAGCAAAAGGTTTTCTAGCGGGAGGGCCTCTATAGAAGAGACCCAGTACTTC. The gene calls are TRBV21-1 and TRBJ2-5; the table's D call, TRBD2, was not checked against the DNA. TRBV21-1 is listed as a pseudogene. The length of the CDR3 is 20 residues.

The rearrangement links TRBV7-2 to TRBJ1-5; 7 bases align to TRBD1. Germline V gives CDR1 SGHTA, CDR2 FQGNSA. V gave up 5 bases and J gave up 3 bases; unmatched junction bases: 10. The CDR3 consists of 16 residues. The CDR3 DNA sequence: TGTGCCAGCAGCAGACAGGGTGTTGGGCACAATCAGCCCCAGCATTTT. It translates to CASSRQGVGHNQPQHF. The variable domain in full, with the rest retrieved from reference TRBV7-2 and TRBJ1-5, is GAGVSQSPSNKVTEKGKDVELRCDPISGHTALYWYRQSLGQGLEFLIYFQGNSAPDKSGLPSDRFSAERTGGSVSTLTIQRTQQEDSAVYLCASSRQGVGHNQPQHFGDGTRLSIL.

The V call is TRBV9, the J call TRBJ2-7; a possible D gene is TRBD1 (6 bases). The V end lost 0 bases, the J end lost 4 bases, and 20 bases lay between the germline ends. This CDR3 contains 17 residues. Germline V lookup: CDR1 SGDLS, CDR2 YYNGEE. This CDR3 reads CASSVGGPWTETYEQYF. In nucleotides, the CDR3 is TGTGCCAGCAGCGTAGGGGGCCCGTGGACAGAGACTTACGAGCAGTACTTC.

The V call is TRBV5-4, the J call TRBJ2-7, with TRBD1 identical over 8 bases. There are 14 residues in the CDR3. V dropped 1 base and J dropped 5; count of bases not matched to a gene: 5. Germline values: CDR1 SGHNT, CDR2 YYREEE (reference sequence). CDR3 sequence reads: CASSLRQGLHEQYF. The CDR3 DNA reads as TGTGCCAGCAGCTTGCGACAGGGGTTGCACGAGCAGTACTTC.

This clone came up once. The J gene is TRBJ1-1, the V gene TRBV5-8; a possible D gene is TRBD1 (6 bases). Germline CDR1 is SGHTS and CDR2 is YDEGEE. CDR3 length equals 15 residues. Between the trimmed V and J ends, which lost 5 bases and 2 bases, there was a span of 16 bases. The CDR3 sequence: CASRRDINFNTEAFF. The CDR3 DNA reads TGTGCCAGCAGACGGGACATTAACTTTAACACTGAAGCTTTCTTT.

The rearrangement joins TRBV6-1 to TRBJ2-1, with 8 positions matching TRBD1. Germline values: CDR1 MNHNS, CDR2 SASEGT. Trimming cost V 1 base and J 3 bases; bases outside gene matches: 2. This CDR3 is 15 amino acids long. This CDR3 reads CASSEETGDYNEQFF. The CDR3 region has the DNA TGTGCCAGCAGTGAAGAGACAGGGGACTACAATGAGCAGTTCTTC.

This chain uses TRBV28 with TRBJ1-2; perhaps TRBD1 as D (6 bases). The V end was cut by 6 bases, the J end by 0 bases, with 11 bases between. The CDR3 contains 14 residues. The germline V gene encodes CDR1 MDHEN and CDR2 SYDVKM. CDR3: CASRDSLANYGYTF. CDR3 bases: TGTGCCAGCAGGGACAGCTTGGCTAACTATGGCTACACCTTC.

The chain has TRBV12-2 and TRBJ2-7; TRBD2 is taken as the D call from the table, unchecked against the DNA. TRBV12-2 is noted as a pseudogene. The CDR3 covers 18 residues. CDR3 loop: CASRLGTDSGGSSYEQYF. The CDR3 coding sequence is TGTGCAAGTCGCTTAGGTACCGATAGCGGGGGGAGCTCCTACGAGCAGTACTTC.

The chain employs TRBV7-9 and TRBJ1-5; 8 bases match TRBD1. This CDR3 contains 15 residues. V shed 3 bases, J shed 2 bases, and the junction held 3 bases outside the gene matches. Germline values: CDR1 SEHNR, CDR2 FQNEAQ (reference sequence). The CDR3 sequence: CASSFGQGGNQPQHF. The CDR3 region has the DNA TGTGCCAGCAGCTTTGGACAGGGAGGCAATCAGCCCCAGCATTTT.

This sequence joins TRBV27 and TRBJ2-7, with 9 bases that match TRBD1. The germline gives CDR1 MNHEY, CDR2 SMNVEV (reference sequence). The CDR3 has 16 amino acids. V shed 1 base and J 5 bases; nucleotides not matched to a gene: 9. The CDR3 DNA follows: TGTGCCAGCAGTTTATATTTCGGACAGGGGTTCCACGAGCAGTACTTC. Amino acids: CASSLYFGQGFHEQYF.

The chain carries TRBV30 and TRBJ1-2; D remains ambiguous. Trimming took 2 bases from V and 2 from J, leaving 6 bases between them. The germline V gene has CDR1 GTSNPN and CDR2 SVGIG (reference sequence). The CDR3 length is 12 residues. This CDR3 is CAWSLRNYGYTF. The CDR3 nucleotides read TGTGCCTGGAGTCTCAGGAACTATGGCTACACCTTC.

This chain joins TRBV2 and TRBJ2-5; TRBD2 might be the D (5 bases). Germline values: CDR1 SNHLY, CDR2 FYNNEI. The ends were cut back, 6 bases at V and 4 bases at J, with 15 bases in the middle. The CDR3 is 14 amino acids. The CDR3 bases are TGTGCCAGCAGCGTTTCGGGGTTTAGAGAGACCCAGTACTTC. Translation: CASSVSGFRETQYF.

This clone has only one observation. V gene TRBV27 combines with J gene TRBJ2-2, with D hard to call. This CDR3 is 12 amino acids long. CDR1 and CDR2 from the germline V gene are MNHEY and SMNVEV (reference sequence). The germline V and J ends were trimmed by 3 bases and 6 bases, with 5 bases remaining between them. This chain's CDR3 is CASSFMSGELFF. In nucleotides, the CDR3 is TGTGCCAGCAGTTTTATGTCCGGGGAGCTGTTTTTT.

The genes are TRBV30 and TRBJ2-7; TRBD2 matches at 8 bases. The ends lost 1 base at V and 6 bases at J; junction bases unmatched: 8. The CDR3 runs to 14 residues. Germline values: CDR1 GTSNPN, CDR2 SVGIG (reference sequence). CDR3 coding DNA: TGTGCCTGGAGTGGGGGAGCGGGAGCCGGCGAGCAGTACTTC. This codes for CAWSGGAGAGEQYF.